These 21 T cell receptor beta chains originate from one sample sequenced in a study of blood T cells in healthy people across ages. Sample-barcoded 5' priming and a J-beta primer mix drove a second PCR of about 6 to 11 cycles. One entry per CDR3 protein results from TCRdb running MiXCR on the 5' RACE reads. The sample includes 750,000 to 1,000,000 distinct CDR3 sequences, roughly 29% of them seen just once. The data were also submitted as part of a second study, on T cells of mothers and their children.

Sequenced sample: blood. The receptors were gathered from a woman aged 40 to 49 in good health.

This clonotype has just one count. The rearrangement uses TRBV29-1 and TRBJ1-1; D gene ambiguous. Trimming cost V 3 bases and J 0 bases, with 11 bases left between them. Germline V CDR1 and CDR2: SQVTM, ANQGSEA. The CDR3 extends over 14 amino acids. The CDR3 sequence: CSVDFLGLNTEAFF. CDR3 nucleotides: TGCAGCGTTGATTTTCTGGGGTTGAACACTGAAGCTTTCTTT.

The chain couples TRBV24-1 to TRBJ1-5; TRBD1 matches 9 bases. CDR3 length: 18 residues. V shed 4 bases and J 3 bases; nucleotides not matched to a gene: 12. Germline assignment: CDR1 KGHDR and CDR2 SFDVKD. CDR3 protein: CATSEGDRADIYNQPQHF. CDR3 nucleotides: TGTGCCACCAGTGAGGGGGACAGGGCCGATATCTACAATCAGCCCCAGCATTTT.

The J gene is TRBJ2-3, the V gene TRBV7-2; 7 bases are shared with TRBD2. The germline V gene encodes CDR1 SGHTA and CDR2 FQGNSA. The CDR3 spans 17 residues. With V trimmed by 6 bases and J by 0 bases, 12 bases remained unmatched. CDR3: CASSPRRAGGSTDTQYF. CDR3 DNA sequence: TGTGCCAGCAGTCCACGGAGGGCCGGGGGGAGCACAGATACGCAGTATTTT.

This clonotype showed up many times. The CDR3 here is CASSYSPGLGGETQYF. DNA of the CDR3: TGTGCCAGCAGTTACTCTCCCGGACTAGGCGGGGAGACCCAGTACTTC. V usage is TRBV6-2 or TRBV6-3 and J usage is TRBJ2-5; 7 bases match TRBD2. Germline trimming cut 0 bases from V and 5 bases from J; bases unmatched to any gene: 9. CDR3 length: 16 amino acids. The germline CDR1 and CDR2 sequences are MNHEY and SVGEGT.

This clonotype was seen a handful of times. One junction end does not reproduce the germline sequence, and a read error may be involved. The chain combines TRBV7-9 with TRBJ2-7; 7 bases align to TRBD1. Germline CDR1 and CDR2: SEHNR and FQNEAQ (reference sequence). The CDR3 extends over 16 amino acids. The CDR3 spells CASSPSRTGRVREQYF. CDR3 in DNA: TGCGCCAGCAGCCCATCAAGGACAGGTCGCGTTAGGGAGCAGTACTTC.

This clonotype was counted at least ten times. The chain's CDR3 is CAWSSRFNQPQHF. Written as DNA, the CDR3 is TGTGCCTGGAGCTCGCGATTTAATCAGCCCCAGCATTTT. The genes are TRBV30 and TRBJ1-5, with D hard to call. This CDR3 contains 13 residues. CDR1 is GTSNPN, CDR2 SVGIG, per germline (reference sequence). Between the trimmed V and J ends, which lost 3 bases and 4 bases, there was a span of 10 bases.

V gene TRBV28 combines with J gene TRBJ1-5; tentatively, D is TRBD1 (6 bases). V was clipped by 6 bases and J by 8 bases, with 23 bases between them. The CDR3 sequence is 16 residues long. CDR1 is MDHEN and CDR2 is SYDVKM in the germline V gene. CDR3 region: CASRLGGGTLKKPQHF. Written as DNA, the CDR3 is TGTGCCAGCAGATTGGGAGGAGGGACACTAAAGAAGCCCCAGCATTTT.

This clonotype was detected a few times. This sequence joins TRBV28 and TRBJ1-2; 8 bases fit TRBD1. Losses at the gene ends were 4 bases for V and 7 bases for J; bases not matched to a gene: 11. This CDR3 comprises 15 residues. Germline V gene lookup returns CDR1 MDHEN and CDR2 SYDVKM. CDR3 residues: CASSSAGQGAGGYTF. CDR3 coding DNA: TGTGCCAGCAGTTCCGCCGGGCAGGGGGCGGGTGGCTACACCTTC.

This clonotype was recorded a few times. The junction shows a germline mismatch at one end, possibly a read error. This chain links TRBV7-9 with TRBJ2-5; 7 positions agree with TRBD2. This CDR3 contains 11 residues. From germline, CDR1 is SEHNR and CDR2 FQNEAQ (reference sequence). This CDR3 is CVSGDQETQYF. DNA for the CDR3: TGTGTCAGCGGGGATCAAGAGACCCAGTACTTC.

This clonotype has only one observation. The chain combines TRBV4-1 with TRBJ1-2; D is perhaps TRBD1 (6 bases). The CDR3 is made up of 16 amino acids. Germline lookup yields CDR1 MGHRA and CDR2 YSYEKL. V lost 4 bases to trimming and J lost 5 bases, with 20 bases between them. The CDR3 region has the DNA TGCGCCAGCAGCCCACAAGATATGGACAGTGGGTATGGCTACACCTTC. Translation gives CASSPQDMDSGYGYTF.

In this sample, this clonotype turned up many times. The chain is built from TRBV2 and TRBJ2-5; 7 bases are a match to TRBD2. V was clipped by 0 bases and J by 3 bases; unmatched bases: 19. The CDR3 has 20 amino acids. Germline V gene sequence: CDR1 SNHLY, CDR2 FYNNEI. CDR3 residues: CASSEAWGGSTGTSKETQYF. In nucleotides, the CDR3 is TGTGCCAGCAGTGAAGCTTGGGGGGGGTCTACGGGGACCTCCAAAGAGACCCAGTACTTC.

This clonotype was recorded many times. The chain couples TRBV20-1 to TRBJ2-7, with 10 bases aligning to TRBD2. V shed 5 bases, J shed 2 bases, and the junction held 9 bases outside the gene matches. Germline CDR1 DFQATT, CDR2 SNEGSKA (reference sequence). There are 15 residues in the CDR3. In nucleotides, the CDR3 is TGCAGTGCTGGCCCGTTAGCGGGGGGCCCCTACGAGCAGTACTTC. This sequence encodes CSAGPLAGGPYEQYF.

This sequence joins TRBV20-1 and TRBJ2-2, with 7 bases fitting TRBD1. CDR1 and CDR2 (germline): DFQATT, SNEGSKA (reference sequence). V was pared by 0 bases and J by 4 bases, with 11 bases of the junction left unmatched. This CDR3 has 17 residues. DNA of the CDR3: TGCAGTGCTAGAGAGAGGCTTGGACAGGTCGTCACCGGGGAGCTGTTTTTT. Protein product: CSARERLGQVVTGELFF.

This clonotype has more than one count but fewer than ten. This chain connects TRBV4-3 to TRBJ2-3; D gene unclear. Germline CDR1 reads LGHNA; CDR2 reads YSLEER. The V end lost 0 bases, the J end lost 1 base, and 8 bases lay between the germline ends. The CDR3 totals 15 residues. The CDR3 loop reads CASSQEGSGTDTQYF. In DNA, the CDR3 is TGCGCCAGCAGCCAAGAAGGGTCGGGCACAGATACGCAGTATTTT.

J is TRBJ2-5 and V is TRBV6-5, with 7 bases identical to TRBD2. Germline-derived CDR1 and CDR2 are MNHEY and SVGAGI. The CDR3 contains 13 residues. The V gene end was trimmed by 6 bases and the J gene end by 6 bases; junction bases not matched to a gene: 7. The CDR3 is CASSPGGMQTQYF. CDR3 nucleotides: TGTGCCAGCAGCCCCGGGGGGATGCAGACCCAGTACTTC.

The CDR3 sequence is CAISGGQKSSYEQYF. CDR3 DNA sequence: TGTGCCATCAGTGGGGGACAGAAGAGCTCCTACGAGCAGTACTTC. The chain links TRBV10-3 to TRBJ2-7; TRBD1 matches at 7 bases. The CDR3 sequence is 15 residues long. The J segment lost 0 bases and the V segment lost 4 bases, leaving 6 bases of the junction unmatched. The germline CDR1 and CDR2 sequences are ENHRY and SYGVKD.

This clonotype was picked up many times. For the CDR3, the DNA is TGTGCCAGCACCCCGGGGGCTGGGGCCAACGTCCTGACTTTC. This sequence encodes CASTPGAGANVLTF. The V and J genes are TRBV12-3 or TRBV12-4 and TRBJ2-6, with a tentative D call TRBD2 (6 bases). Trimming shortened V by 7 bases and J by 2 bases, and 9 bases separated the two germline ends. This CDR3 region has 14 residues.

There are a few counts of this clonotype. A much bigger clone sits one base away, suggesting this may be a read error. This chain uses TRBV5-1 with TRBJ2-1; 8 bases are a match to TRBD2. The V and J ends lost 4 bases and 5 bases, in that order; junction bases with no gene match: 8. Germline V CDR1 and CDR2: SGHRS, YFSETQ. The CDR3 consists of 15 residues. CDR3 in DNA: TGCGCCAGCAGCCCCCCGGGGGGGACAAACAATGAGCAGTTCTTC. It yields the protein CASSPPGGTNNEQFF. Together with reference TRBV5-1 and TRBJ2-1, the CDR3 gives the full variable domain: KAGVTQTPRYLIKTRGQQVTLSCSPISGHRSVSWYQQTPGQGLQFLFEYFSETQRNKGNFPGRFSGRQFSNSRSEMNVSTLELGDSALYLCASSPPGGTNNEQFFGPGTRLTVL.

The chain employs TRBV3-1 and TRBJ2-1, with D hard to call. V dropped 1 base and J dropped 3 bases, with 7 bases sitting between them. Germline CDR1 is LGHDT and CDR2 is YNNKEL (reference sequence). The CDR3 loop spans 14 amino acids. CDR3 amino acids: CASSQGVNYNEQFF. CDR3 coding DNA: TGTGCCAGCAGCCAAGGAGTCAACTACAATGAGCAGTTCTTC.

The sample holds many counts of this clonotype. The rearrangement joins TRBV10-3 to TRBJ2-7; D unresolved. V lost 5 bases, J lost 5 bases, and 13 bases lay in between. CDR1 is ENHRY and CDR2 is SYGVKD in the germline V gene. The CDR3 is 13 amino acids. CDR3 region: CAISPDKSDEQYF. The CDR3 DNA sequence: TGTGCCATCAGTCCCGACAAAAGCGACGAGCAGTACTTC.

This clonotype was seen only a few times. The CDR3 coding sequence is TGTGCCAGCAGTTACACCCCAGGTAGCAGGCGGGAAAAACTGTTTTTT. Translation: CASSYTPGSRREKLFF. The rearrangement joins TRBV6-5 to TRBJ1-4; D not resolved. The V gene lost 2 bases and the J gene lost 8 bases, with 18 bases spanning the gap. Per the germline V gene, CDR1 is MNHEY and CDR2 is SVGAGI. The CDR3 runs 16 residues.